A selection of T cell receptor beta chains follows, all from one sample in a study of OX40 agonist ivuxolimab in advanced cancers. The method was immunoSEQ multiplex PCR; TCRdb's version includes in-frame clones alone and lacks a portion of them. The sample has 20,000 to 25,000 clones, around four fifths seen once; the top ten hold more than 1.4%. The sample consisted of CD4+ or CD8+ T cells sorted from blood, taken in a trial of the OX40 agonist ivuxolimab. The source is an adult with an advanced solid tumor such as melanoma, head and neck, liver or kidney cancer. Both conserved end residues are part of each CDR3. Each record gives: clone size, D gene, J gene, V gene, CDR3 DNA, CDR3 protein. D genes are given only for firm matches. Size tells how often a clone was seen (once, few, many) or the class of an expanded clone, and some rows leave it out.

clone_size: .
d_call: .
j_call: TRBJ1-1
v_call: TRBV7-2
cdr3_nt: TGTGCCAGCAGCTTAGCGCTTCCGGGAAGGACTGAAGCTTTCTTT
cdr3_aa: CASSLALPGRTEAFF

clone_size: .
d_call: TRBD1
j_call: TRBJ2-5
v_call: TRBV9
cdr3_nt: TGTGCCAGCAGCGGACTACAGGGGGTGGGAGAGACCCAGTACTTC
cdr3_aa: CASSGLQGVGETQYF

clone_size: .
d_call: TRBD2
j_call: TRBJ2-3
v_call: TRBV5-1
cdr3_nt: TGCGCCACCGGAAGCGGGGGACACACAGATACGCAGTATTTT
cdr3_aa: CATGSGGHTDTQYF

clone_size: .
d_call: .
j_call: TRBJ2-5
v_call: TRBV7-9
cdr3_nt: TGTGCCAGCGCAGGGACCACCCAGTACTTC
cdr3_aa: CASAGTTQYF

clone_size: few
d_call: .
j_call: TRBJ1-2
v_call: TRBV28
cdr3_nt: TGTGCCAGCAGTACCCAAGGGGGGCGGGCTGGCTACACCTTC
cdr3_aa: CASSTQGGRAGYTF

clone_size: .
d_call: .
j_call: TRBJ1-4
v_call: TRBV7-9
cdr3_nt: TGTGCCAGCAGCTTACCGAACCTCTCACGAGCCCCAACTAATGAAAAACTGTTTTTT
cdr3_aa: CASSLPNLSRAPTNEKLFF

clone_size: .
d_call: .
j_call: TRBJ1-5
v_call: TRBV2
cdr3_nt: TGTGCCAGCAGTGATGGGAACAGAAATCAGCCCCAGCATTTT
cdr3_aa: CASSDGNRNQPQHF

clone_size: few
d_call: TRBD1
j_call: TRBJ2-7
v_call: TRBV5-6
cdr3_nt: TGTGCCGGCCCCCGTCCGGGACAGTCCTACGAGCAGTACTTC
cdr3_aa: CAGPRPGQSYEQYF

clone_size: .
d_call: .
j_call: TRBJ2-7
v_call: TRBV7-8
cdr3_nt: TGTGCCAGCAGCTTACAAGGCCACGGCCCCTACGAGCAGTACTTC
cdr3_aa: CASSLQGHGPYEQYF

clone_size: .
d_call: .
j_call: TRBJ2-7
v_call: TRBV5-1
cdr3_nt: TGCGCCAGCAGCAGGGGAGCTCACGAGCAGTACTTC
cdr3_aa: CASSRGAHEQYF

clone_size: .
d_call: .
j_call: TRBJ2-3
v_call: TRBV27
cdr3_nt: TGTGCCAGCAGACGTGTGTTGGGCGGGGGCTTGAAACCCACAGATACGCAGTATTTT
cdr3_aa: CASRRVLGGGLKPTDTQYF

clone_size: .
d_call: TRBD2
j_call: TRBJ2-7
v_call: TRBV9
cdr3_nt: TGTGCCAGCAGCCCGGGACTAGCGGCCTACGAGCAGTACTTC
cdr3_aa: CASSPGLAAYEQYF

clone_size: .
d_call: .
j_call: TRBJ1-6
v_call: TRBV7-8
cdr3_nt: TGTGCCAGCAGCTTAGGTCGCACAACCTCACCCCTCCACTTT
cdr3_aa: CASSLGRTTSPLHF

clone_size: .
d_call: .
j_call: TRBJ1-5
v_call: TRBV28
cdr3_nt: TGTGCCAGCAGTTTCCCAGGGAGACAGCCCCAGCATTTT
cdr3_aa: CASSFPGRQPQHF

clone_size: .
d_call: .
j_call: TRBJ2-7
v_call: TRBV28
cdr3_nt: TGTGCCAGCAGGGCGGGACACGGGATCCTAGTTTCCGGGCAGTACTTC
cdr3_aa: CASRAGHGILVSGQYF

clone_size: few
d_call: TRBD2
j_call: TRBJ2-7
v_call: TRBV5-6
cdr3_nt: TGTGCCAGCAGCCCGTTGCCGGGGACTAGCGGGAGCTACGAGCAGTACTTC
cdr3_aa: CASSPLPGTSGSYEQYF

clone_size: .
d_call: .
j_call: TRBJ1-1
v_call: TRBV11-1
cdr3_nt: TGTGCCAGCAGCCGGGACCCGGGGTACACTGAAGCTTTCTTT
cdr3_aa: CASSRDPGYTEAFF

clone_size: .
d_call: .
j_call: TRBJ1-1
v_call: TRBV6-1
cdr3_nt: TGTGCCAGCGAGTCGCAGACGAACACTGAAGCTTTCTTT
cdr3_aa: CASESQTNTEAFF

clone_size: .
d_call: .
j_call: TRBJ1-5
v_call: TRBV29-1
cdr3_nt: TGCAGCGCTACCCAGGGGAATCAGCCCCAGCATTTT
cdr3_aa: CSATQGNQPQHF

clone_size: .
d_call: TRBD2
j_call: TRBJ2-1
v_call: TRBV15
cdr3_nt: TGTGCCACCAGCAGATTTAGCGGGAGGGCCCGGTACAATGAGCAGTTCTTC
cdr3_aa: CATSRFSGRARYNEQFF

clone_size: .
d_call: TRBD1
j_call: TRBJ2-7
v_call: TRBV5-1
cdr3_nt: TGCGCCAGCAGCCCGACGGGACAGACGTACGAGCAGTACTTC
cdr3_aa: CASSPTGQTYEQYF

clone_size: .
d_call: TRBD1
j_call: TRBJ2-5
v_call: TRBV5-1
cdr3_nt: TGCGCCAGCAGCCTACTAACAGGGGGACAAGAGACCCAGTACTTC
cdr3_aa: CASSLLTGGQETQYF